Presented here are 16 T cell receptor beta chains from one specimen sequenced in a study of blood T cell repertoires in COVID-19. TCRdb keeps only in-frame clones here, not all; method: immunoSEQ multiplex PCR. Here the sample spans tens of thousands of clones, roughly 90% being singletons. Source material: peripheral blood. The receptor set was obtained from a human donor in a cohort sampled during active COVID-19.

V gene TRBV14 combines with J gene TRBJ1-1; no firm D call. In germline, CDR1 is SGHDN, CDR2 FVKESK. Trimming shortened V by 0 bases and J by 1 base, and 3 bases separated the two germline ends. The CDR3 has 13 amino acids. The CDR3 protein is CASSQERNTEAFF. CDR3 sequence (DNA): TGTGCCAGCAGCCAAGAGAGGAACACTGAAGCTTTCTTT.

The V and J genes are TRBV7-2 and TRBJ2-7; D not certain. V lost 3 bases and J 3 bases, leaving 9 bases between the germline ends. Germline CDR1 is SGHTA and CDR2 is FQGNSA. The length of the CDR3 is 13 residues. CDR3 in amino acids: CASSLAGSYEQYF. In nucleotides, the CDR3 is TGTGCCAGCAGCTTGGCAGGTAGCTACGAGCAGTACTTC. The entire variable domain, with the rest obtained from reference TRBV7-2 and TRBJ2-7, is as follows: GAGVSQSPSNKVTEKGKDVELRCDPISGHTALYWYRQSLGQGLEFLIYFQGNSAPDKSGLPSDRFSAERTGGSVSTLTIQRTQQEDSAVYLCASSLAGSYEQYFGPGTRLTVT.

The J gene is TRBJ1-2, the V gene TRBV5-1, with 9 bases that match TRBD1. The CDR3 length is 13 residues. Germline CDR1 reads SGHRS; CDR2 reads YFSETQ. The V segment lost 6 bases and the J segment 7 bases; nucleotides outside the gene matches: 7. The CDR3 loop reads CASKGQGGAGYTF. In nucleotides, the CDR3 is TGCGCCAGCAAGGGACAGGGAGGTGCTGGCTACACCTTC.

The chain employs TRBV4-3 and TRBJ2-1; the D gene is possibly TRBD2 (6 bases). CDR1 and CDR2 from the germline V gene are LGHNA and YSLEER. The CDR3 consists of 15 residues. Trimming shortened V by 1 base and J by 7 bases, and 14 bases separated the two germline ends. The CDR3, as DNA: TGCGCCAGCAGCCAAGGCTCTGGCGGGGTTAATGAGCAGTTCTTC. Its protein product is CASSQGSGGVNEQFF.

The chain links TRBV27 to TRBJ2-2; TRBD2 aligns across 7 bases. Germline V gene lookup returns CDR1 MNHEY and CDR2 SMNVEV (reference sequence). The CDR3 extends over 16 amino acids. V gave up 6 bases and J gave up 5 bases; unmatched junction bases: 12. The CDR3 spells CASSPGTTSLTGELFF. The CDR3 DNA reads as TGTGCCAGCAGCCCCGGGACTACCTCTTTGACCGGGGAGCTGTTTTTT.

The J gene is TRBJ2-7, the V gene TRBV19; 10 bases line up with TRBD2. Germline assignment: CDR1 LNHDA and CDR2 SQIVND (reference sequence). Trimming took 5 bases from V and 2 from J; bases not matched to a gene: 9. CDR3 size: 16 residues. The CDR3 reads CASSPSRLAGAYEQYF. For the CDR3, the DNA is TGTGCCAGTAGTCCCTCCCGACTAGCGGGTGCCTACGAGCAGTACTTC.

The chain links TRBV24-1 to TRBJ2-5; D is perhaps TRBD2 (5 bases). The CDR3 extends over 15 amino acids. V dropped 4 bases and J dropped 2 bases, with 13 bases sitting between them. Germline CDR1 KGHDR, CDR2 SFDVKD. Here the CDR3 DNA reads TGTGCCACCAGTGACCCTAGGACTCTACAAGAGACCCAGTACTTC. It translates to CATSDPRTLQETQYF.

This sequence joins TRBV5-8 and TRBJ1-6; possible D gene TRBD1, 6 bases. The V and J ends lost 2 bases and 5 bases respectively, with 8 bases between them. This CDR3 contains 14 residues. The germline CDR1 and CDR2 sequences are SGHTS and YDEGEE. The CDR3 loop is CASSLGTHNSPLHF. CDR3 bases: TGTGCCAGCAGCTTAGGGACACATAATTCACCCCTCCACTTT.

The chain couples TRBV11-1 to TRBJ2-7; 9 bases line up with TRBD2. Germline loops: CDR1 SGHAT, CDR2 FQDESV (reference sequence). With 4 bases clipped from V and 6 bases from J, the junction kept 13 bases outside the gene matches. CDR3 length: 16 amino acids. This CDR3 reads CASSSSKVAGVREQYF. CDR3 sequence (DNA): TGTGCCAGCAGCTCGTCAAAAGTAGCGGGAGTTCGCGAGCAGTACTTC.

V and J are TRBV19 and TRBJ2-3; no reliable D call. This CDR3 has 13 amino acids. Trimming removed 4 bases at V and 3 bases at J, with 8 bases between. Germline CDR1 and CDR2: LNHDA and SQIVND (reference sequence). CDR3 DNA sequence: TGTGCCAGTAGTAATCCAAATACAGATACGCAGTATTTT. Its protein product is CASSNPNTDTQYF.

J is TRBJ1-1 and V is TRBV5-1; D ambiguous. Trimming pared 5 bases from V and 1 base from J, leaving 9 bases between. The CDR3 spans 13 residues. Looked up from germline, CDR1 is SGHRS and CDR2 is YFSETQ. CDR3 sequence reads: CASRTVPNTEAFF. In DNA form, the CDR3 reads TGCGCCAGCAGAACGGTGCCGAACACTGAAGCTTTCTTT.

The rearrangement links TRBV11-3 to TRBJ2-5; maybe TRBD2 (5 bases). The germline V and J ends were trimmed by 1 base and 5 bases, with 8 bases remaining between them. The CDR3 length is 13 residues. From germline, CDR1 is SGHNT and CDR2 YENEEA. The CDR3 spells CASSLAGGETQYF. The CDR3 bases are TGTGCCAGCAGCTTAGCTGGCGGGGAGACCCAGTACTTC.

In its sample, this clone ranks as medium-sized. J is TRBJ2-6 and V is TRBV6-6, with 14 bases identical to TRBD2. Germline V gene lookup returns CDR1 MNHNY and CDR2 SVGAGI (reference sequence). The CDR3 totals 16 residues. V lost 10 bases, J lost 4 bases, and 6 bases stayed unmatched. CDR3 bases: TGTGCCACGACTAGCGGGAGGGCGTCGGGGGCCAACGTCCTGACTTTC. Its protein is CATTSGRASGANVLTF.

The CDR3 spells CASSQGWVGAKNYSPLHF. DNA for the CDR3: TGTGCCAGCAGCCAAGGGTGGGTAGGGGCTAAGAATTATTCACCCCTCCACTTT. The chain employs TRBV21-1 and TRBJ1-6; TRBD1 is the table's D call and was not checked against the DNA. TRBV21-1 is labeled a pseudogene. This CDR3 contains 18 residues.

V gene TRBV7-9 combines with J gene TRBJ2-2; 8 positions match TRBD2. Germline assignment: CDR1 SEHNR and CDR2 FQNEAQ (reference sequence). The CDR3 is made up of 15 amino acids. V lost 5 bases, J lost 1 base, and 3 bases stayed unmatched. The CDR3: CASSALAVNTGELFF. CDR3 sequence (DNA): TGTGCCAGCAGCGCACTAGCGGTGAACACCGGGGAGCTGTTTTTT.

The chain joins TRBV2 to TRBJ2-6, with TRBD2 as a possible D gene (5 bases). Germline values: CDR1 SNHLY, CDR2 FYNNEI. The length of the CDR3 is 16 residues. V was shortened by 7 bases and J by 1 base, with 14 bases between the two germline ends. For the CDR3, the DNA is TGTGCCAGCACGGGCCTACGCGGGTCTGGGGCCAACGTCCTGACTTTC. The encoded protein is CASTGLRGSGANVLTF.